This entry features one T cell receptor beta chain sequence. Only in-frame clones appear in the TCRdb table, and some are missing; sequencing was by immunoSEQ multiplex PCR. Altogether approximately 75,000 clones are present, 70% to 90% being singletons, with the ten largest covering 3% to 5%. The source of the sample is a study of technical replicates of blood from a handful of donors. V was clipped by 2 bases and J by 5 bases, with 13 bases between them. The CDR3 length is 14 residues. Germline CDR1 reads SGDLS; CDR2 reads YYNGEE. The chain employs TRBV9 and TRBJ1-1; possible D gene TRBD1, 6 bases. This TCR came from a human donor in good health. Some clones in this sample may be carry-over from other donors' samples. Material: PBMCs. The CDR3 sequence is CASSVSSGVTEAFF. The CDR3 nucleotides read TGTGCCAGCAGCGTCTCCTCAGGGGTGACTGAAGCTTTCTTT.